This paragraph reports one T cell receptor beta chain. The data stem from a study of beta chain features in type 1 diabetes. The entirety of the isolated RNA underwent reverse transcription, so expressed TCRB transcripts were sequenced. Assay used: immunoSEQ multiplex PCR; TCRdb lists only in-frame clones, some missing. The sample yields approximately 40,000 clones, roughly 50% seen once. The V gene lost 6 bases and the J gene lost 10 bases, with 19 bases spanning the gap. The CDR3 sequence is 14 residues long. Germline V gene lookup returns CDR1 MNHNS and CDR2 SASEGT. The sample taken for sequencing was stem cell memory CD4+ T cells from blood. The source of this sequence is a woman in her twenties or thirties in good health. The rearrangement uses TRBV6-1 and TRBJ2-1; no definite D call. The CDR3 loop is CASRPNSPGMEQFF. The DNA for the CDR3 is TGTGCCAGCAGACCTAATAGCCCCGGTATGGAGCAGTTCTTC.